Sequencing of this T cell receptor beta chain was carried out in a study of blood T cell repertoires in COVID-19. Germline V gene sequence: CDR1 LGHDT, CDR2 YNNKEL (reference sequence). V lost 4 bases and J lost 8; bases outside the gene matches: 5. This CDR3 has 14 residues. Using immunoSEQ multiplex PCR, the repertoire was profiled, and TCRdb retains in-frame clones only, with some absent. The table lists 230,000 or so clones, 88% of them singletons. This clone was observed a handful of times. This TCR derives from a woman aged 25 to 39 who had recovered from COVID-19. The sample consisted of PBMCs or T cells enriched from blood (not recorded which). The gene calls are TRBV3-1 (or the pseudogene TRBV3-2) and TRBJ1-4; 9 positions match TRBD1. This CDR3 is CASSPHRGPEKLFF. DNA for the CDR3: TGTGCCAGCAGCCCGCACAGGGGGCCGGAAAAACTGTTTTTT.